This T cell receptor beta chain was sequenced during a study of cytomegalovirus exposure and HLA in healthy donors. The germline gives CDR1 MNHNS, CDR2 SASEGT. The CDR3 spans 13 residues. V shed 6 bases and J 3 bases; nucleotides not matched to a gene: 4. Researchers ran the PCR with 60 Vbeta and 13 Jbeta primers. Data came from immunoSEQ multiplex PCR; TCRdb stores just in-frame clones and leaves some out. The table lists around 150,000 clones, around 78% of them singletons. This TCR was sampled from a woman in her forties in good health and CMV-seronegative. Input material: PBMCs. This chain connects TRBV6-1 to TRBJ2-7; 8 nucleotides align to TRBD1. CDR3 amino acids: CASRRTGFYEQYF. The DNA for the CDR3 is TGTGCCAGCAGAAGGACAGGGTTCTACGAGCAGTACTTC.